This TCR beta chain was identified in a study of blood T cell repertoires in COVID-19. Turning to the study itself: The United States, Italy and Spain supplied acute and convalescent COVID-19 samples. PBMCs, B-cell-depleted T cells, or T cells were the source of the cDNA or gDNA that made up the material.

V gave up 4 bases and J gave up 5 bases; unmatched junction bases: 8. Germline V gives CDR1 SGHDT, CDR2 YYEEEE. The CDR3 has 14 amino acids. How the authors handled the data: How many nucleated cells were present was estimated from reference gene primer amplification. Only in-frame clones appear in the TCRdb table, and some are missing; sequencing was by immunoSEQ multiplex PCR. Clone size and V and J calls were adopted from that table, with D and trimming inferred from the DNA. The repertoire holds 60,000 to 65,000 clones, with around 74% as singletons. The sample comprised peripheral blood. This chain links TRBV5-6 with TRBJ2-5; 7 bases line up with TRBD1. The source is a woman older than 75 with acute or convalescent COVID-19. CDR3: CASSRTDRVETQYF. In nucleotides, the CDR3 is TGTGCCAGCAGCCGAACCGACAGGGTGGAGACCCAGTACTTC. Full variable domain (outside the CDR3, taken from reference TRBV5-6 and TRBJ2-5): DAGVTQSPTHLIKTRGQQVTLRCSPKSGHDTVSWYQQALGQGPQFIFQYYEEEERQRGNFPDRFSGHQFPNYSSELNVNALLLGDSALYLCASSRTDRVETQYFGPGTRLLVL.